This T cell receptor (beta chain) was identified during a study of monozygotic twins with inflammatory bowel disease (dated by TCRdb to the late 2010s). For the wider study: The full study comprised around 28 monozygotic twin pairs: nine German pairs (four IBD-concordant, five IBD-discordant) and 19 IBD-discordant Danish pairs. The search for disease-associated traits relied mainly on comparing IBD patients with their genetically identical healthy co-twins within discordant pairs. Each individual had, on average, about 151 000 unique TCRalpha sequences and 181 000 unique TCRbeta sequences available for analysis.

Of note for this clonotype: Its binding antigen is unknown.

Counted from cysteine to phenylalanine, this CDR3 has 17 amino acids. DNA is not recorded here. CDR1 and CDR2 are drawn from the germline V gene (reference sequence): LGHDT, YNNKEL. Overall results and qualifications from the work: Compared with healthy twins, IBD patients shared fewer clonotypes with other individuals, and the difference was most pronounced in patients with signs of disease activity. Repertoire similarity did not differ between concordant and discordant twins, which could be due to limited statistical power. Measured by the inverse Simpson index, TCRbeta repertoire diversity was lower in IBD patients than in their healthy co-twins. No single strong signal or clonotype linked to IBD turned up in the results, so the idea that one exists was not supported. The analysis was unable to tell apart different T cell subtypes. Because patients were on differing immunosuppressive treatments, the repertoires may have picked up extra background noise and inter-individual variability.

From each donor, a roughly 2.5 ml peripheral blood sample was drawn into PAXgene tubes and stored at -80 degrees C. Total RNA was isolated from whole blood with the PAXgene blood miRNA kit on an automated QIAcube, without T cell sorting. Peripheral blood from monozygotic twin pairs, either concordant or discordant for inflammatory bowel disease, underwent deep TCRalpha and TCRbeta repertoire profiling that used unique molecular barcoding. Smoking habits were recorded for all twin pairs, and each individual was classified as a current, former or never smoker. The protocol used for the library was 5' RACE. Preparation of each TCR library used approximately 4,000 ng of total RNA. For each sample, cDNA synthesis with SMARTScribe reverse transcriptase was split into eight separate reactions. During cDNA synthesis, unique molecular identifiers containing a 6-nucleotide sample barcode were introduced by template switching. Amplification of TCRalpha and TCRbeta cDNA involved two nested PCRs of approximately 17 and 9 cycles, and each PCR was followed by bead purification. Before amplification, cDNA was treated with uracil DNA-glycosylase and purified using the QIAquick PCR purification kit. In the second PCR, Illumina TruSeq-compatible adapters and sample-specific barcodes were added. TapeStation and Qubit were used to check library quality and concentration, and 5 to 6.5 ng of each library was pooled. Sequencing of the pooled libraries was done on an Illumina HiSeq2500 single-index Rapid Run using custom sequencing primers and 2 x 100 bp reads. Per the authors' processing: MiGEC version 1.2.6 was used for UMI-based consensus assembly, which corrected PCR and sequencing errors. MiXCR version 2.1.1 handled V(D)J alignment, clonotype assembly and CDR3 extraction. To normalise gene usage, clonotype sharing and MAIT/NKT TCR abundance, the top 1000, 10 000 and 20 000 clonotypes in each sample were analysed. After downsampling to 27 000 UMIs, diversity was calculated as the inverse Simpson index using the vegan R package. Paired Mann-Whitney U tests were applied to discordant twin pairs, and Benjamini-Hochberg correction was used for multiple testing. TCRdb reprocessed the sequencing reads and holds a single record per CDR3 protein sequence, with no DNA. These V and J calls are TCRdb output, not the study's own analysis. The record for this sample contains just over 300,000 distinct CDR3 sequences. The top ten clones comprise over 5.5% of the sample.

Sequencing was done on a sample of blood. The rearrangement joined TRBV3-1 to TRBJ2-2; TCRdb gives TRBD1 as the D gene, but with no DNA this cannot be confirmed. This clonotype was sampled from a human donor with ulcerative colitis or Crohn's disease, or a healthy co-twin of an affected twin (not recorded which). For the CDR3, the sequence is CASSHFDRQKHTGELFF.